This passage covers 15 T cell receptor beta chains from one sample sequenced in a study of T cell responses to AZD1222 COVID-19 vaccine. The assay was immunoSEQ multiplex PCR, and TCRdb's table has in-frame clones only and misses some. The table includes more than 95,000 clones, approximately 90% detected once. The specimen was peripheral blood, collected on day 0 of AZD1222 vaccination. These receptor sequences come from an adult in good health.

The chain employs TRBV6-5 and TRBJ1-1, with D hard to call. There are 14 residues in the CDR3. Germline CDR1 reads MNHEY; CDR2 reads SVGAGI. Trimming left V 5 bases short and J 1 base short, with 11 bases between. The CDR3 loop reads CASSPDDPNTEAFF. The DNA of the CDR3 is TGTGCCAGCAGTCCCGATGACCCGAACACTGAAGCTTTCTTT.

The J gene is TRBJ2-3, the V gene TRBV4-3, with a tentative D call TRBD1 (5 bases). V shed 0 bases and J shed 4 bases, with 8 bases lying between them. The CDR3 extends over 14 amino acids. Germline CDR1 reads LGHNA; CDR2 reads YSLEER. CDR3 coding DNA: TGCGCCAGCAGCCAAGATCCCAGGGCAGATACGCAGTATTTT. Translation: CASSQDPRADTQYF.

The V and J genes are TRBV24-1 and TRBJ2-5; 9 bases are a match to TRBD1. The V gene end was trimmed by 4 bases and the J gene end by 5 bases; junction bases not matched to a gene: 4. Germline V gene data show CDR1 as KGHDR and CDR2 as SFDVKD. The CDR3 loop spans 14 amino acids. The CDR3 here is CATSDPGQGETQYF. In nucleotides, the CDR3 is TGTGCCACCAGTGACCCCGGACAGGGGGAGACCCAGTACTTC.

This chain joins TRBV5-1 and TRBJ2-3; D possibly matches TRBD1 or TRBD2 (6 bases each). V was shortened by 4 bases and J by 2 bases, with 17 bases between the two germline ends. Germline CDR1 reads SGHRS; CDR2 reads YFSETQ. This CDR3 region has 16 residues. The CDR3 nucleotides read TGCGCCAGCAGCAGGGGGGTCGGCGGATACACAGATACGCAGTATTTT. Translated, it gives CASSRGVGGYTDTQYF.

This chain connects TRBV7-2 to TRBJ2-3, with D perhaps matching TRBD1 (6 bases). Trimming took 3 bases from V and 2 from J, leaving 12 bases between them. Germline V gene sequence: CDR1 SGHTA, CDR2 FQGNSA. There are 15 residues in the CDR3. The CDR3 nucleotides read TGTGCCAGCAGCTTCCGGACAGCAGACACAGATACGCAGTATTTT. This codes for CASSFRTADTDTQYF.

On this clone itself: In the same sample, other DNA sequences code for this CDR3. The V and J genes are TRBV5-1 and TRBJ2-2, with a possible D match to TRBD1 (6 bases). CDR1 SGHRS and CDR2 YFSETQ come from the germline V gene. V was cut by 0 bases and J by 2 bases, with 8 bases left in between. CDR3 size: 15 residues. As DNA, the CDR3 is TGCGCCAGCAGCTTGGGGGACACAAACACCGGGGAGCTGTTTTTT. Its protein product is CASSLGDTNTGELFF.

The rearrangement uses TRBV11-2 and TRBJ2-5, with 11 bases identical to TRBD1. The CDR3 consists of 15 residues. V lost 1 base and J lost 4; bases outside the gene matches: 2. Germline V CDR1 and CDR2: SGHAT, FQNNGV. CDR3 amino acids: CASSLAGTGGETQYF. Written as DNA, the CDR3 is TGTGCCAGCAGCTTAGCGGGGACAGGGGGAGAGACCCAGTACTTC.

The V and J genes are TRBV6-1 and TRBJ1-2, with unresolved D. Germline lookup yields CDR1 MNHNS and CDR2 SASEGT. The V end lost 1 base, the J end lost 8 bases, and 8 bases lay between the germline ends. The CDR3 consists of 12 residues. CDR3 in amino acids: CASSEGLFGYTF. CDR3 bases: TGTGCCAGCAGTGAAGGATTATTCGGCTACACCTTC.

As to this clone: The sample contains more than one DNA sequence encoding this CDR3. The chain uses TRBV28 and TRBJ1-2, with no clear D. There are 12 residues in the CDR3. Trimming stripped 2 bases from V and 8 bases from J, with 9 bases between. CDR1 MDHEN and CDR2 SYDVKM come from the germline V gene. Here the CDR3 DNA reads TGTGCCAGCAGTTTAAATAACGGGGGCTACACCTTC. Amino acid sequence: CASSLNNGGYTF.

The CDR3 DNA follows: TGTGCCAGCCGAAGGGGCGGGAGCAATCAGCCCCAGCATTTT. As protein: CASRRGGSNQPQHF. The chain uses TRBV28 and TRBJ1-5; possibly TRBD1 for D (5 bases). CDR3 length: 14 amino acids. The V gene's germline CDR1 is MDHEN and CDR2 SYDVKM. V lost 8 bases and J lost 1, with 12 bases in between.

The chain employs TRBV3-1 (or the pseudogene TRBV3-2) and TRBJ1-2; 8 bases are a match to TRBD1. With V trimmed by 3 bases and J by 1 base, 4 bases remained unmatched. Germline values: CDR1 LGHDT, CDR2 YNNKEL (reference sequence). This CDR3 is 15 amino acids long. The CDR3 is CASSQGQVGNYGYTF. The CDR3, as DNA: TGTGCCAGCAGCCAGGGACAGGTCGGTAACTATGGCTACACCTTC.

The chain uses TRBV28 and TRBJ1-6; 9 nucleotides align to TRBD1. This CDR3 comprises 14 residues. The junction had 4 bases not matched to a gene; V was cut back by 6 bases and J by 7 bases. Per germline, CDR1 MDHEN and CDR2 SYDVKM. The CDR3 spells CASRRQGENSPLHF. As DNA, the CDR3 is TGTGCCAGCAGGCGACAGGGGGAAAATTCACCCCTCCACTTT.

This clone occurred once. The chain couples TRBV5-1 to TRBJ2-1; 10 bases are shared with TRBD2. CDR3 length: 15 amino acids. With 0 bases clipped from V and 8 bases from J, the junction kept 5 bases outside the gene matches. CDR1 is SGHRS and CDR2 is YFSETQ in the germline V gene. CDR3: CASSLGAGGPYEQFF. Written as DNA, the CDR3 is TGCGCCAGCAGCTTGGGAGCGGGAGGGCCCTATGAGCAGTTCTTC. Combining the CDR3 with reference TRBV5-1 and TRBJ2-1 gives the whole variable domain KAGVTQTPRYLIKTRGQQVTLSCSPISGHRSVSWYQQTPGQGLQFLFEYFSETQRNKGNFPGRFSGRQFSNSRSEMNVSTLELGDSALYLCASSLGAGGPYEQFFGPGTRLTVL.

The chain is built from TRBV9 and TRBJ1-1; 8 bases align to TRBD1. CDR3 length: 14 amino acids. V dropped 3 bases and J dropped 4; count of bases not matched to a gene: 5. CDR1 is SGDLS and CDR2 is YYNGEE in the germline V gene. CDR3 sequence: CASSATGAGTEAFF. The DNA of the CDR3 is TGTGCCAGCAGCGCGACAGGGGCAGGCACTGAAGCTTTCTTT.

The V call is TRBV4-1, the J call TRBJ2-3, with TRBD2 matching 10 bases. V was pared by 4 bases and J by 4 bases, with 11 bases of the junction left unmatched. The CDR3 loop spans 17 amino acids. CDR1 is MGHRA, CDR2 YSYEKL, per germline. The CDR3 nucleotides are TGCGCCAGCAGCCTGCAGTTAGCGGGAGGTGGGGCAGATACGCAGTATTTT. It is translated as CASSLQLAGGGADTQYF.